This T cell receptor beta chain was captured by sequencing in a study of T cells in women clearing cervical HPV infection. Remarks on this clone: The antigen is unknown. The CDR3 is cut off 3 residues early in the read; its end comes from the germline J gene.

Profiling relied on immunoSEQ multiplex PCR, and the TCRdb table lists in-frame clones only, not all of them. Its clone listing holds about 39,000 clones. Whole-study results and caveats: Each sample's T-cell count was unknown, possibly confounding richness.

J lost 3 bases, V lost 5 bases, and 10 bases had no gene match. CDR1 and CDR2 from the germline V gene are MNHEY and SMNVEV (reference sequence). The CDR3 sequence is 17 residues long. This clonotype was obtained from a woman aged 18 to 75 with a cervical HPV16 infection that either progressed to CIN3+ or cleared (not recorded which). The chain combines TRBV27 with TRBJ2-7; 13 nucleotides match TRBD2. Sequenced sample: blood buffy coat. Partial CDR3 DNA: TGTGCCAGCAGTCCCGCCGGGACTAGCGGGGTGATCTACGAG. Residues: CASSPAGTSGVIYE. The CDR3 in full is CASSPAGTSGVIYEQYF.